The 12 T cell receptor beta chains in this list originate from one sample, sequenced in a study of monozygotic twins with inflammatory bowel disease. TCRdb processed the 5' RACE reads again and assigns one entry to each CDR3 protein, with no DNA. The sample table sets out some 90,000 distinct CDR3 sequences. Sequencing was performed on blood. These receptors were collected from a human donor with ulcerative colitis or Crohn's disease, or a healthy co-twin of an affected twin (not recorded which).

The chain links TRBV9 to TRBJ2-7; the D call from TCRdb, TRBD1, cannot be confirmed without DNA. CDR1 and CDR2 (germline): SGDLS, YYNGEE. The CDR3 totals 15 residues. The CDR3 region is CASSATGTGLYEQYF.

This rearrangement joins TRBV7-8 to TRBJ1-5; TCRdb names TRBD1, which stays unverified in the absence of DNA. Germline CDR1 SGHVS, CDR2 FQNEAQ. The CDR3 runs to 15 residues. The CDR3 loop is CASSFSLGTNQPQHF.

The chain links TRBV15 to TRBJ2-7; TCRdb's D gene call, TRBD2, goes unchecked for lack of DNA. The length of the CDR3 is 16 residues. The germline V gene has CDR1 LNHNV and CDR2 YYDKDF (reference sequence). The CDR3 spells CATSRATSGGAYEQYF.

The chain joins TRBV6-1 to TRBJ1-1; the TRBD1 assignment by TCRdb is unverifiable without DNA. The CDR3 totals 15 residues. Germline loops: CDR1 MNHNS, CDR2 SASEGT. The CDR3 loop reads CASSDLGQGASEAFF.

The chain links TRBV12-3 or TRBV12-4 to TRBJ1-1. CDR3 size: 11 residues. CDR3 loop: CASSLSTEAFF.

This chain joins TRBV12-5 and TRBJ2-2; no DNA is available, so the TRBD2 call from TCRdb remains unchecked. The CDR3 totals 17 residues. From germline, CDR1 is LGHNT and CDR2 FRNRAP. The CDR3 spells CASGSPSGGTNTGELFF.

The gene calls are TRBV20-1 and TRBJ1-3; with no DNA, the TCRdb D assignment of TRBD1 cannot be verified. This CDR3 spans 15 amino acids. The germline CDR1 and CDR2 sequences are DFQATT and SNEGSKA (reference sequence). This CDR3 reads CSASPGQTSRNTIYF.

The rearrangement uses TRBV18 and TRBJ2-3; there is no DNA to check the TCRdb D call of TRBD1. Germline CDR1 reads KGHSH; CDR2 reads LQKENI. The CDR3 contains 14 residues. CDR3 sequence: CASSPPPPFGTQYF.

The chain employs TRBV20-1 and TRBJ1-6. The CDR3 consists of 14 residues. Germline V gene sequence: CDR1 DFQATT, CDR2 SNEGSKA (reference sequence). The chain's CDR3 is CSARASSYNSPLHF.

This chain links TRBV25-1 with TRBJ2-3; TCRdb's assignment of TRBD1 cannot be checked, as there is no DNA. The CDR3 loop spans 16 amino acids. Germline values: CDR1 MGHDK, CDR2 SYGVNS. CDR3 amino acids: CASSEMSGGHLDTQYF.

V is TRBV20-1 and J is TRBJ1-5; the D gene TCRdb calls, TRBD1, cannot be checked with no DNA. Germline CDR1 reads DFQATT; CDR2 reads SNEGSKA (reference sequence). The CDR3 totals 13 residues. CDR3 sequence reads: CSARTGRNQPQHF.

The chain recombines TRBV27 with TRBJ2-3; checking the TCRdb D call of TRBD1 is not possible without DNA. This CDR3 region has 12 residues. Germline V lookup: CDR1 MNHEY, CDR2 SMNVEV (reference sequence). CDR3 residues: CASSTSGSQQYF.